Listed here are 6 T cell receptor beta chains from one sample, sequenced in a study of cytomegalovirus exposure and HLA in healthy donors. The PCR used 60 Vbeta and 13 Jbeta primers. Measured with immunoSEQ multiplex PCR; TCRdb has only the in-frame clones, and not every one. The repertoire includes 150,000 or so clones, roughly 78% of them detected once, and 2.5% to 3.5% sits in the top ten. Sequenced input: PBMCs. These receptors were collected from a man aged 40-50 years in good health and CMV-seropositive.

The chain combines TRBV28 with TRBJ1-3; D unclear. Trimming took 6 bases from V and 2 from J, leaving 11 bases between them. The germline V gene encodes CDR1 MDHEN and CDR2 SYDVKM. This CDR3 has 14 residues. DNA for the CDR3: TGTGCCAGCAGCCACGGTTTTGCTGGAAACACCATATATTTT. Translated, it gives CASSHGFAGNTIYF.

The CDR3 reads CAWTRGASGYNEQFF. CDR3 in DNA: TGTGCCTGGACCCGCGGGGCTAGCGGATACAATGAGCAGTTCTTC. The chain links TRBV30 to TRBJ2-1; TRBD2 agrees at 7 bases. CDR3 length equals 15 residues. Trimming took 4 bases from V and 4 from J; bases not matched to a gene: 10. CDR1 and CDR2 (germline): GTSNPN, SVGIG (reference sequence). The whole variable domain, filled in from reference TRBV30 and TRBJ2-1, reads SQTIHQWPATLVQPVGSPLSLECTVEGTSNPNLYWYRQAAGRGLQLLFYSVGIGQISSEVPQNLSASRPQDRQFILSSKKLLLSDSGFYLCAWTRGASGYNEQFFGPGTRLTVL.

This clone has only one observation. This chain uses TRBV25-1 with TRBJ2-1, with a possible D match to TRBD2 (6 bases). V lost 1 base and J 4 bases, leaving 14 bases between the germline ends. CDR1 and CDR2 (germline): MGHDK, SYGVNS. The CDR3 runs 16 residues. CDR3 sequence reads: CASSELGRGQYNEQFF. DNA for the CDR3: TGTGCCAGCAGTGAATTAGGGCGGGGCCAATACAATGAGCAGTTCTTC. The variable domain in full, completed from reference TRBV25-1 and TRBJ2-1, reads EADIYQTPRYLVIGTGKKITLECSQTMGHDKMYWYQQDPGMELHLIHYSYGVNSTEKGDLSSESTVSRIRTEHFPLTLESARPSHTSQYLCASSELGRGQYNEQFFGPGTRLTVL.

The chain joins TRBV28 to TRBJ1-5; D ambiguous. Germline-derived CDR1 and CDR2 are MDHEN and SYDVKM. V lost 4 bases to trimming and J lost 5 bases, with 6 bases between them. The CDR3 length is 12 residues. DNA for the CDR3: TGTGCCAGCAGTTCCGTTCATCAGCCCCAGCATTTT. Protein sequence: CASSSVHQPQHF.

The chain recombines TRBV27 with TRBJ1-2, with TRBD1 matching over 7 bases. J lost 5 bases, V lost 5 bases, and 5 bases had no gene match. Germline V CDR1 and CDR2: MNHEY, SMNVEV (reference sequence). The CDR3 length is 13 residues. The CDR3 loop reads CASSIGTDYGYTF. The CDR3 region has the DNA TGTGCCAGCAGTATAGGGACAGATTATGGCTACACCTTC.

The chain uses TRBV14 and TRBJ2-3; D is undetermined. The CDR3 sequence is 13 residues long. Germline CDR1 SGHDN, CDR2 FVKESK. Trimming took 4 bases from V and 6 from J, leaving 11 bases between them. The CDR3: CASSRFIVDTQYF. DNA for the CDR3: TGTGCCAGCAGCCGATTCATAGTCGATACGCAGTATTTT.